This T cell receptor (beta chain) was recorded in a study of PD-L1 blockade in urothelial cancer (dated by TCRdb to the late 2010s). For the wider study: Every patient began therapy in 2014 and was given atezolizumab 1,200 mg intravenously every 3 weeks. Twenty-five of 29 patients were identified as males with urothelial cancer of bladder origin, and a prior smoking history was reported by 18 of 29 patients. Patients had an ECOG performance status of 0 or 1 and had received between 0 and 3 prior chemotherapy regimens. Blood samples were analyzed 3 weeks after the start of treatment (second dose) and 6 weeks after the start of treatment. Blood samples gave a median of about 150,000 T cells and under 85,000 unique TCRs, with a median clonality of approximately 0.08. The study, an exploratory multi-omic analysis, examined somatic, immune and clinical correlates of response to PD-L1 blockade with atezolizumab in urothelial cancer. Pretreatment tumor samples, along with matched peripheral blood serially collected before and after atezolizumab treatment, were subjected to TCR sequencing. Progression-free survival longer than 6 months counted as durable clinical benefit, and TCR features were additionally tested against both progression-free and overall survival. In the same patients, pretreatment tumors underwent whole exome sequencing and RNA sequencing in addition to TCR sequencing. Fewer than ten patients reached durable clinical benefit, while some 19 patients did not. Pretreatment blood TCR-seq was available for about 28 patients, at least one posttreatment blood collection was obtained for 24 patients, and tumor TCR-seq was available for 24 patients.

Findings and caveats that apply to the study as a whole: Because the sample size was small (n of about 30) and many exploratory analyses were performed, the results are intended to be hypothesis-generating. Improved progression-free and overall survival was found to be associated with pretreatment peripheral blood TCR clonality below the median. Among patients with durable benefit, tumor-associated TCR clones showed greater expansion in peripheral blood 3 weeks after treatment started (n ≈ 23, p = 0.022).

Synthetic TCR analog templates were spiked into each PCR so that absolute template abundance could be estimated from read counts. The immunoSEQ assay was used to amplify TCRbeta CDR3 regions from genomic DNA with bias-controlled V and J gene primers. Sequencing of rearranged TCRbeta segments was done at approximately 20X coverage. As for how the authors treated the data: Clustering was used to correct sequencing errors, and CDR3s were annotated against IMGT so that V, D and J genes could be assigned. Out-of-frame and stop-codon sequences were excluded, and only productive TCRbeta rearrangements were used in downstream analyses. Clonality was calculated as one minus the Shannon entropy normalized by the log of the number of unique productive sequences. Fisher's exact test with Benjamini-Hochberg correction, at a threshold of adjusted p below 0.01, was used to find clones that differed between time points or between blood and tumor. TCRdb obtained this table from immuneACCESS and retained in-frame rearrangements with V and J assigned. These tables miss some clones; where compared with another copy, unresolved V genes account for less than half of the shortfall, and the remainder is unexplained. The D gene and trimming were derived from the DNA, and the V and J assignments and clone size from that table. The sample table contains about 81,000 clones; only one count was recorded for approximately 86% of them. The ten most abundant clones make up about 6.2% of the sample.

The time point tag for this specimen amounts to: pretreatment peripheral blood. A total of approximately 27 patients with locally advanced or metastatic urothelial carcinoma, treated at Memorial Sloan Kettering on a trial protocol, made up the cohort. Peripheral blood mononuclear cells were collected pretreatment and during treatment, with between 1 and 8 total time points obtained per patient. The Qiagen DNeasy Blood extraction kit was used to purify genomic DNA from total PBMCs and from tumor samples. PBMCs were collected pretreatment and during treatment, and were isolated and stored as previously described. Of note for this clone: It has no known antigen specificity. Base qualities are missing; no much larger clone stands one base away.

The input for sequencing was PBMCs, taken around atezolizumab (anti-PD-L1) treatment. The sequence was obtained from a man aged 35-49 years with urothelial cancer.

The CDR3 is CASSPPHNSGANVLTF. The sequenced DNA: TGTGCCAGCTCACCACCTCACAACTCTGGGGCCAACGTCCTGACTTTC. Rearrangement joined TRBV18 to TRBJ2-6; the D gene assignment is ambiguous. Reading from cysteine to phenylalanine, the CDR3 counts 16 amino acids. The CDR3 DNA has 48 bases and is translated from base 1. Trimming costs V 0 bases and J 0 bases, and their ends lie 6 bases apart. CDR1 and CDR2 (KGHSH, LQKENI) derive from the germline V gene.